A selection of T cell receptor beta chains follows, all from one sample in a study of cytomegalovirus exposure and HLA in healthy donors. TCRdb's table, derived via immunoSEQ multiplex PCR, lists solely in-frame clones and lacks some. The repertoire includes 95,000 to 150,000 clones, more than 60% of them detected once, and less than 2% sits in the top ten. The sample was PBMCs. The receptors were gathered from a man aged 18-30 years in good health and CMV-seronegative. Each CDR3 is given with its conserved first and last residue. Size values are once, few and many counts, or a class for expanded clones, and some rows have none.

CASSPGPYRGGTEAFF	TRBV6-6	TRBJ1-1	-
CASSFTGQMNTEAFF	TRBV5-1	TRBJ1-1	-
CSVGGRYTEAFF	TRBV29-1	TRBJ1-1	-
CASSFIPGGGSPLHF	TRBV5-6	TRBJ1-6	-
CASSLLPGTEAFF	TRBV11-3	TRBJ1-1	-
CASSLSGPTYEQYF	TRBV5-6	TRBJ2-7	few
CASSLEVGKGVNQPQHF	TRBV28	TRBJ1-5	-
CAWSARKTLGQDYGYTF	TRBV30	TRBJ1-2	few
CAWRPAWGQGNQPQHF	TRBV30	TRBJ1-5	few
CASSSLVEQYF	TRBV11-2	TRBJ2-7	-
CASRPPGRPGEQYF	TRBV6-5	TRBJ2-7	-
CASSLRGTQYF	TRBV6-5	TRBJ2-5	-
CASSYSASTGRGAFF	TRBV6-5	TRBJ1-1	-
CASSLGDFSGNTIYF	TRBV5-1	TRBJ1-3	-
CASSIKGASGYGYTF	TRBV19	TRBJ1-2	once
CASSSLTGNQETQYF	TRBV5-1	TRBJ2-5	-
CASSPGVRAEAFF	TRBV6-5	TRBJ1-1	-
CASSLEGVPPYEQYF	TRBV5-1	TRBJ2-7	-
CASSLSSYTDTQYF	TRBV18	TRBJ2-3	-
CASSKVVGGGPSQDEQFF	TRBV21-1	TRBJ2-1	-
CASSRYSGEQFF	TRBV18	TRBJ2-1	-
CASSYSIGSYEQYF	TRBV6-5	TRBJ2-7	-
CASSLRKVLGAMNTEAFF	TRBV11-2	TRBJ1-1	-
CATSSELLNTEAFF	TRBV15	TRBJ1-1	-
CATSRDEVGGGGQYF	TRBV15	TRBJ2-7	-
CASSLQGQFNQPQHF	TRBV27	TRBJ1-5	-
CASGLRGGNTEAFF	TRBV6-5	TRBJ1-1	-
CASSIGQAFSYEQYF	TRBV19	TRBJ2-7	few
CASSPPSGGMYF	TRBV10-2	TRBJ2-7	-
CASSPLIGETQYF	TRBV6-1	TRBJ2-5	-
CASSLYRQANTEAFF	TRBV27	TRBJ1-1	-
CASSSGQPPIEQFF	TRBV7-7	TRBJ2-1	-
CASSGGGAENTEAFF	TRBV7-9	TRBJ1-1	few
CASTPRGADTQYF	TRBV19	TRBJ2-3	few
CASNEGPGGVSGEAFF	TRBV28	TRBJ1-1	few
CASSLFGIGSNQPQHF	TRBV5-6	TRBJ1-5	-
CASSPFSLLAGGPTGELFF	TRBV5-6	TRBJ2-2	few
CAIFGWGQGAMTGELFF	TRBV10-3	TRBJ2-2	-
CASSPLVLAGGGEQYF	TRBV7-6	TRBJ2-7	-
CASSLIAGGRTDTQYF	TRBV27	TRBJ2-3	-
CAWTQKRGYTF	TRBV30	TRBJ1-2	-
CASSGTGSSYNEQFF	TRBV6-6	TRBJ2-1	-
CASSSGGAVQETQYF	TRBV7-9	TRBJ2-5	-
CASSLGGGPDINEKLFF	TRBV7-9	TRBJ1-4	-
CASSLRQGVQETQYF	TRBV5-6	TRBJ2-5	-
CASSSYDTYEQYF	TRBV7-9	TRBJ2-7	few
CARSQDWGQGSYGYTF	TRBV4-2	TRBJ1-2	few
CASSLEASGISNEQFF	TRBV5-1	TRBJ2-1	few
CASNPGRFWNEQFF	TRBV19	TRBJ2-1	-
CSSSLARTGGRNQPQHF	TRBV7-9	TRBJ1-5	-
CASSPGTASREQYF	TRBV6-1	TRBJ2-7	few
CASGRGSSYEQYF	TRBV11-3	TRBJ2-7	-
CASSQVSRGLDEQYF	TRBV4-1	TRBJ2-7	-
CASSPGGEGSQPQHF	TRBV9	TRBJ1-5	few
CASSSQGFDNQPQHF	TRBV7-9	TRBJ1-5	-
CSVALFTDTQYF	TRBV29-1	TRBJ2-3	few
CASSQEVGAGTRDNSPLHF	TRBV4-2	TRBJ1-6	-